This T cell receptor beta chain was identified in a study of CD8+ T cells in alopecia areata. Study-wide findings and caveats: Lesional scalp, notably in alopecia totalis/universalis, had clonality above that of normal scalp.

In regard to this clone: Its antigen is not identified.

The CDR3 has 15 residues. CDR1 is MGHRA and CDR2 is YSYEKL in the germline V gene. Trimming removed 0 bases at V and 1 base at J, with 9 bases between. cDNA reverse transcribed from extracted RNA served as the sequencing template. Measured with immunoSEQ multiplex PCR; TCRdb has only the in-frame clones, and not every one. The sample includes 50,000 to 70,000 clones, 44% seen only once; the top ten take 51%. This receptor was identified in a human donor with alopecia areata. The chain has TRBV4-1 and TRBJ2-5; D remains ambiguous. The sample was NKG2D-low CD8+ T cells sorted from blood. The CDR3 here is CASSQEWRIQETQYF. In DNA form, the CDR3 reads TGCGCCAGCAGCCAAGAATGGCGTATCCAAGAGACCCAGTACTTC.